This T cell receptor (beta chain) emerged from a study of blood T cells in healthy people across ages. RNA extraction gave at least 5 micrograms of total RNA per sample. For the second PCR, which ran for 7 to 11 cycles, a sample-barcoded 5' primer and a J-beta primer mix were used. TCRdb reanalysed the 5' RACE reads using MiXCR and keeps one entry per CDR3 protein. The table shows hundreds of thousands of distinct CDR3 sequences, with under 55% occurring only once. Study observations and caveats: It was the long-lived donors that had more naive CD4+ cells and higher diversity than aged donors. PBMCs left unsorted prevented a conclusive naive versus antigen-experienced comparison.

This clonotype was seen only a few times. Its antigen is currently unknown. The CDR3 is 13 amino acids. Germline CDR1 and CDR2: SGDLS and YYNGEE. The sequencing sample was made of blood. This chain uses TRBV9 with TRBJ2-1; D is uncertain. The J call may be faulty, since TRBJ2-7 better matches the DNA end. This TCR was sampled from a man aged 55-75 years in good health. CDR3 in DNA: TGTGCCAGCAGCGTAGACCATTACAATGAGCAGTACTTC. Translated, it gives CASSVDHYNEQYF.